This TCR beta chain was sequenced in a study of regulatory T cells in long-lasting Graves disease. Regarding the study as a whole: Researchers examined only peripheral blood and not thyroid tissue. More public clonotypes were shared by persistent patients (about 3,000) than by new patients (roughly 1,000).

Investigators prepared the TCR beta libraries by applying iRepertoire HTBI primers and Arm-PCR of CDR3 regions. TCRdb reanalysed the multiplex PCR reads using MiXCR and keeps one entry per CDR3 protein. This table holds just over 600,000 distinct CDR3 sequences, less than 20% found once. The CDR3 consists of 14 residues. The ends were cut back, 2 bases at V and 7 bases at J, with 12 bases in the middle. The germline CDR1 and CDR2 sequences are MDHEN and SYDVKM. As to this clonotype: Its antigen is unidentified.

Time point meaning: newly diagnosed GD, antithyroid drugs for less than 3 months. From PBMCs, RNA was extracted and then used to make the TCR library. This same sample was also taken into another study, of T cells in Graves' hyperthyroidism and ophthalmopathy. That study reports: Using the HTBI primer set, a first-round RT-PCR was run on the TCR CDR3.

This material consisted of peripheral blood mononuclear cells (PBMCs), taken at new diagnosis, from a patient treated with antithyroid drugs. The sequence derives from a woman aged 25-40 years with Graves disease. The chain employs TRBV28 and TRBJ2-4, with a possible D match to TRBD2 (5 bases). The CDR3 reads CASSLTGTINIQYF. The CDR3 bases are TGTGCCAGCAGTTTAACGGGAACAATTAACATTCAGTACTTC.